What follows are 9 T cell receptor beta chains derived from one specimen sequenced in a study of CD8+ T cells in alopecia areata. RNA extraction and reverse transcription yielded cDNA as sequencing template. TCRdb's table, derived via immunoSEQ multiplex PCR, lists solely in-frame clones and lacks some. The sample holds 200,000 to 250,000 clones; under 60% are singletons and the top ten take more than 1.5%. Treatment given: oral pan-JAK inhibitor, 5-10 mg twice daily. Material: CD4+ T cells sorted from blood, obtained at week 4, from a patient treated with tofacitinib. The receptor source for this set is a human donor with alopecia areata.

This clone was seen a handful of times. The chain links TRBV10-3 to TRBJ1-1; 7 bases fit TRBD1. J was trimmed by 2 bases and V by 6 bases; bases with no gene match: 3. Looked up from germline, CDR1 is ENHRY and CDR2 is SYGVKD. CDR3 length: 13 amino acids. The CDR3 bases are TGTGCCATCAGGGGACAGCCCAACACTGAAGCTTTCTTT. Encoded protein: CAIRGQPNTEAFF.

V gene TRBV11-3 combines with J gene TRBJ1-1; D may be TRBD1 (5 bases). The V and J ends lost 2 bases and 5 bases respectively, with 9 bases between them. The CDR3 extends over 13 amino acids. Germline assignment: CDR1 SGHNT and CDR2 YENEEA. CDR3 residues: CASSLQGGTEAFF. The CDR3 DNA reads as TGTGCCAGCAGCTTACAGGGTGGTACTGAAGCTTTCTTT.

This clone was counted a few times. The rearrangement joins TRBV19 to TRBJ2-4; D remains unclear. V dropped 7 bases and J dropped 0 bases, with 7 bases sitting between them. The V gene's germline CDR1 is LNHDA and CDR2 SQIVND (reference sequence). The CDR3 sequence is 13 residues long. The CDR3 DNA reads as TGTGCCAGTACTGGCCTAGCCAAAAACATTCAGTACTTC. Its translation is CASTGLAKNIQYF.

The chain links TRBV12-5 to TRBJ2-5, with a tentative D call TRBD2 (6 bases). The ends were cut back, 6 bases at V and 1 base at J, with 12 bases in the middle. Germline assignment: CDR1 LGHNT and CDR2 FRNRAP. The CDR3 covers 14 residues. The CDR3 sequence is CASGAGRIQETQYF. In DNA form, the CDR3 reads TGTGCTAGTGGGGCGGGACGGATCCAAGAGACCCAGTACTTC.

This clone appeared many times. The CDR3 DNA sequence: TGTGCCAGCTCACCATTTCAGGGTGATAATTCACCCCTCCACTTT. Protein: CASSPFQGDNSPLHF. V is TRBV18 and J is TRBJ1-6; D may be TRBD1 (5 bases). The V end lost 2 bases, the J end lost 5 bases, and 10 bases lay between the germline ends. Germline CDR1 reads KGHSH; CDR2 reads LQKENI. The CDR3 is 15 residues long.

The chain is built from TRBV28 and TRBJ2-7, with TRBD1 matching over 8 bases. The length of the CDR3 is 15 residues. Germline values: CDR1 MDHEN, CDR2 SYDVKM. V shed 5 bases, J shed 3 bases, and the junction held 9 bases outside the gene matches. This chain's CDR3 is CASSPTGQAHYEQYF. CDR3 in DNA: TGTGCCAGCAGTCCCACGGGACAGGCCCACTACGAGCAGTACTTC.

V and J are TRBV30 and TRBJ2-7; D is unresolved. The germline V gene encodes CDR1 GTSNPN and CDR2 SVGIG (reference sequence). V was clipped by 0 bases and J by 5 bases, with 8 bases between them. This CDR3 is 12 amino acids long. CDR3 DNA sequence: TGTGCCTGGAGTGTACGTGGGGACGAGCAGTACTTC. Its protein product is CAWSVRGDEQYF.

The V call is TRBV6-5, the J call TRBJ1-2; 7 bases map to TRBD1. The V and J ends lost 6 bases and 3 bases, in that order; junction bases with no gene match: 4. The CDR3 totals 13 residues. Germline CDR1 reads MNHEY; CDR2 reads SVGAGI. CDR3 coding DNA: TGTGCCAGCAGGCGGGACAGCCACTATGGCTACACCTTC. Translated, it gives CASRRDSHYGYTF.

This clone was seen many times. This chain links TRBV1 with TRBJ2-7. TRBV1 corresponds to a pseudogene. CDR3 length: 13 amino acids. CDR3 sequence: CTSSLRRSYEQYF. Written as DNA, the CDR3 is TGCACCAGCAGCCTCAGGAGATCCTACGAGCAGTACTTC.